Below are 32 T cell receptor beta chains sequenced from a single sample in a study of OX40 agonist ivuxolimab in advanced cancers. The library was produced with the immunoSEQ multiplex PCR assay. TCRdb stores this immuneACCESS table with in-frame sequences only. Part of the clones is absent; in the studies checked, under half of the shortfall reflects unresolved V genes, and no reason is known for the rest. This sample holds roughly 80,000 clones; 85% were observed only once. The biggest ten clones account for under 2% of the sample. The sequences come from CD4+ or CD8+ T cells sorted from blood, collected in a trial of the OX40 agonist ivuxolimab. The receptors originated from an adult with an advanced solid tumor such as melanoma, head and neck, liver or kidney cancer.

The rearrangement uses TRBV5-1 and TRBJ2-7; 10 positions match TRBD1. V shed 4 bases, J shed 3 bases, and the junction held 16 bases outside the gene matches. The CDR3 totals 18 residues. Germline-derived CDR1 and CDR2 are SGHRS and YFSETQ. The CDR3 region is CASSPRRTGGTLSYEQYF. DNA for the CDR3: TGCGCCAGCAGCCCTCGCAGGACAGGGGGTACCCTAAGCTACGAGCAGTACTTC.

This chain uses TRBV6-5 with TRBJ2-6; D not resolved. Deletions cut 4 bases from V and 0 bases from J, with 4 bases between. The CDR3 loop spans 14 amino acids. The V gene's germline CDR1 is MNHEY and CDR2 SVGAGI. The CDR3 DNA sequence: TGTGCCAGCAGTTTGGCCTCTGGGGCCAACGTCCTGACTTTC. This codes for CASSLASGANVLTF.

This clone has a handful of counts. The chain is built from TRBV5-8 and TRBJ2-5, with D possibly matching TRBD2 (7 bases). CDR1 is SGHTS and CDR2 is YDEGEE in the germline V gene. The V gene lost 6 bases and the J gene lost 1 base, with 16 bases spanning the gap. The CDR3 is 15 residues long. CDR3 DNA sequence: TGTGCCAGCAAGAAGAAGGGGGGGGGCCAAGAGACCCAGTACTTC. This translates into CASKKKGGGQETQYF. Looking up the rest from reference TRBV5-8 and TRBJ2-5 gives the full variable domain: EAGVTQSPTHLIKTRGQQATLRCSPISGHTSVYWYQQALGLGLQFLLWYDEGEERNRGNFPPRFSGRQFPNYSSELNVNALELEDSALYLCASKKKGGGQETQYFGPGTRLLVL.

The chain carries TRBV7-2 and TRBJ1-1, with TRBD1 as a possible D gene (5 bases). Trimming removed 1 base at V and 1 base at J, with 13 bases between. Germline V gene lookup returns CDR1 SGHTA and CDR2 FQGNSA. This CDR3 region has 16 residues. The CDR3 DNA sequence: TGTGCCAGCAGCTTAGGGTGGGGCAGGGCGAACACTGAAGCTTTCTTT. Amino acid sequence: CASSLGWGRANTEAFF.

The rearrangement uses TRBV27 and TRBJ2-1; no clear D. The CDR3 loop spans 16 amino acids. The germline V and J ends were trimmed by 0 bases and 7 bases, with 16 bases remaining between them. Germline-derived CDR1 and CDR2 are MNHEY and SMNVEV (reference sequence). The CDR3 region is CASSLSGESGANEQFF. For the CDR3, the DNA is TGTGCCAGCAGTTTATCAGGAGAAAGTGGCGCGAATGAGCAGTTCTTC.

The gene calls are TRBV11-1 and TRBJ2-3, with D uncertain. Germline assignment: CDR1 SGHAT and CDR2 FQDESV (reference sequence). V lost 6 bases and J 0 bases, leaving 13 bases between the germline ends. The CDR3 sequence is 15 residues long. This CDR3 is CASRVLRTSTDTQYF. The DNA for the CDR3 is TGTGCCAGCAGAGTGCTGCGAACTAGCACAGATACGCAGTATTTT.

The CDR3 spells CAISESPHGVNEQYF. For the CDR3, the DNA is TGTGCCATCAGTGAGTCCCCACATGGTGTGAACGAGCAGTACTTC. The chain has TRBV10-3 and TRBJ2-7; D gene uncertain. Germline assignment: CDR1 ENHRY and CDR2 SYGVKD. Trimming removed 0 bases from V and 5 bases from J, with 14 bases in between. CDR3 length: 15 residues.

Concerning this clone itself: One end of the junction fails to match germline, which may point to a read error. The chain carries TRBV20-1 and TRBJ2-3, with a weak D call TRBD2 (6 bases). The V gene's germline CDR1 is DFQATT and CDR2 SNEGSKA (reference sequence). CDR3 length: 11 amino acids. The CDR3 region is CSAGTGARPSF. The CDR3 nucleotides read TGCAGTGCGGGCACGGGAGCGCGGCCCTCGTTT.

The gene calls are TRBV7-2 and TRBJ1-3, with D possibly matching TRBD1 (6 bases). The CDR3 loop spans 14 amino acids. Germline V CDR1 and CDR2: SGHTA, FQGNSA. The ends were cut back, 6 bases at V and 4 bases at J, with 13 bases in the middle. The CDR3 coding sequence is TGTGCCAGCAGTCGGGGAGGGGGAGGAAACACCATATATTTT. Translating it yields CASSRGGGGNTIYF.

The rearrangement links TRBV7-2 to TRBJ1-5; 8 nucleotides align to TRBD1. Germline V gene data show CDR1 as SGHTA and CDR2 as FQGNSA. The CDR3 loop spans 16 amino acids. V lost 2 bases to trimming and J lost 6 bases; unmatched junction nucleotides: 9. The CDR3 sequence: CASSLKGQGGTQPQHF. The CDR3 region has the DNA TGTGCCAGCAGCTTAAAAGGACAGGGAGGAACTCAGCCCCAGCATTTT.

This chain uses TRBV19 with TRBJ2-7, with D unresolved. CDR1 and CDR2 from the germline V gene are LNHDA and SQIVND (reference sequence). V was pared by 7 bases and J by 4 bases, with 11 bases between. This CDR3 comprises 12 residues. DNA of the CDR3: TGTGCCAGTACTGGCAGATCTTACGAGCAGTACTTC. Protein product: CASTGRSYEQYF.

This clone occurred once. The chain links TRBV13 to TRBJ1-2; 8 nucleotides agree with TRBD1. The J segment lost 2 bases and the V segment lost 5 bases, leaving 7 bases of the junction unmatched. Germline assignment: CDR1 PRHDT and CDR2 FYEKMQ (reference sequence). CDR3 length equals 15 residues. The CDR3 DNA reads as TGTGCCAGCAGCCTGAACAGGGGGTACAACTATGGCTACACCTTC. Residues: CASSLNRGYNYGYTF.

This clone was observed a few times. The rearrangement uses TRBV30 and TRBJ2-2; TRBD2 might be the D (6 bases). CDR3 length: 15 residues. V was clipped by 8 bases and J by 4 bases, with 20 bases between them. Germline lookup yields CDR1 GTSNPN and CDR2 SVGIG (reference sequence). CDR3 sequence reads: CASINPRGGTGELFF. CDR3 DNA: TGTGCCAGCATTAATCCGCGGGGTGGCACCGGGGAGCTGTTTTTT.

V gene TRBV28 combines with J gene TRBJ1-1, with D possibly matching TRBD1 (6 bases). This CDR3 spans 13 amino acids. Per germline, CDR1 MDHEN and CDR2 SYDVKM. The chain's CDR3 is CLCGSGEALEAFF. CDR3 sequence (DNA): TGTCTCTGTGGGTCAGGGGAAGCCCTTGAAGCTTTCTTT.

This clone was seen a handful of times. V gene TRBV28 combines with J gene TRBJ2-7; the match to TRBD1 covers 8 bases. In germline, CDR1 is MDHEN, CDR2 SYDVKM. J gave up 4 bases and V 1 base, and 15 bases lay outside the gene matches. This CDR3 contains 18 residues. The DNA for the CDR3 is TGTGCCAGCAGTTTATACTTTGACAGGGGTTTTGTTCGGTACGAGCAGTACTTC. It codes for CASSLYFDRGFVRYEQYF.

V is TRBV10-3 and J is TRBJ1-2, with D perhaps TRBD1 (5 bases). The germline CDR1 and CDR2 sequences are ENHRY and SYGVKD. The CDR3 length is 15 residues. The germline V and J ends were trimmed by 6 bases and 2 bases, with 16 bases remaining between them. This chain's CDR3 is CAISPDAGTNYGYTF. The DNA of the CDR3 is TGTGCCATCAGCCCAGACGCAGGGACGAACTATGGCTACACCTTC.

The chain links TRBV5-1 to TRBJ1-4; 9 positions agree with TRBD1. After removal of 0 bases from V and 8 bases from J, the junction contained 5 bases not matched to a gene. The CDR3 runs 15 residues. Germline V gene lookup returns CDR1 SGHRS and CDR2 YFSETQ. This CDR3 reads CASSLAGQGLEKLFF. The CDR3 DNA follows: TGCGCCAGCAGCTTGGCCGGACAGGGGTTGGAAAAACTGTTTTTT.

This sequence joins TRBV7-9 and TRBJ2-5; 8 bases line up with TRBD1. Trimming took 4 bases from V and 4 from J; bases not matched to a gene: 5. The CDR3 is 14 amino acids. Germline CDR1 SEHNR, CDR2 FQNEAQ (reference sequence). The CDR3 loop reads CASSSWDRLETQYF. CDR3 DNA: TGTGCCAGCAGCTCGTGGGACAGGCTAGAGACCCAGTACTTC.

This clone was observed a few times. The V call is TRBV27, the J call TRBJ2-7; 9 bases align to TRBD2. There are 14 residues in the CDR3. Germline trimming cut 7 bases from V and 3 bases from J; bases unmatched to any gene: 7. Per germline, CDR1 MNHEY and CDR2 SMNVEV (reference sequence). CDR3 in DNA: TGTGCCAGCACCCCTGTAGCGGGGGTCTACGAGCAGTACTTC. It encodes CASTPVAGVYEQYF.

V is TRBV28 and J is TRBJ1-1, with D unclear. The V gene's germline CDR1 is MDHEN and CDR2 SYDVKM. V was shortened by 2 bases and J by 5 bases, with 6 bases between the two germline ends. This CDR3 spans 12 amino acids. The CDR3 DNA follows: TGTGCCAGCAGTTTAGAGAGGACTGAAGCTTTCTTT. Amino acid sequence: CASSLERTEAFF.

This chain joins TRBV19 and TRBJ2-3, with TRBD2 matching 7 bases. V shed 7 bases and J 0 bases; nucleotides not matched to a gene: 10. The CDR3 contains 16 residues. Germline V gene lookup returns CDR1 LNHDA and CDR2 SQIVND (reference sequence). The DNA of the CDR3 is TGTGCCAGTAAAAAAAGCGGGGCCGTGAGCACAGATACGCAGTATTTT. Protein sequence: CASKKSGAVSTDTQYF.

J is TRBJ2-3 and V is TRBV7-8; 7 positions match TRBD2. Germline V gene data show CDR1 as SGHVS and CDR2 as FQNEAQ. This CDR3 is built from 16 residues. The J segment lost 5 bases and the V segment lost 0 bases, leaving 8 bases of the junction unmatched. For the CDR3, the DNA is TGTGCCAGCAGCTTAGCGGCCGGGGAGGGGCAAGATACGCAGTATTTT. This encodes CASSLAAGEGQDTQYF.

The gene calls are TRBV5-4 and TRBJ2-2, with 8 bases matching TRBD1. The CDR3 has 16 residues. Trimming cost V 4 bases and J 0 bases; bases outside gene matches: 5. Germline assignment: CDR1 SGHNT and CDR2 YYREEE (reference sequence). The chain's CDR3 is CASSLGQGANTGELFF. The CDR3 DNA reads as TGTGCCAGCAGCCTAGGACAGGGTGCGAACACCGGGGAGCTGTTTTTT.

This rearrangement joins TRBV18 to TRBJ2-1, with 12 positions matching TRBD2. The germline V gene has CDR1 KGHSH and CDR2 LQKENI. The length of the CDR3 is 18 residues. V lost 0 bases, J lost 3 bases, and 6 bases stayed unmatched. CDR3 residues: CASSPPRLAGENYNEQFF. The CDR3, as DNA: TGTGCCAGCTCACCACCGCGACTAGCGGGGGAGAACTACAATGAGCAGTTCTTC.

This chain uses TRBV5-1 with TRBJ2-3, with D tentatively TRBD1 (6 bases). CDR3 length: 13 amino acids. From germline, CDR1 is SGHRS and CDR2 YFSETQ. V was shortened by 7 bases and J by 5 bases, with 14 bases between the two germline ends. CDR3 DNA: TGCGCCAGCTCCCCGACAGGAGGAGATACGCAGTATTTT. Translating gives CASSPTGGDTQYF.

J is TRBJ1-2 and V is TRBV6-5; 8 bases are a match to TRBD1. J was trimmed by 4 bases and V by 6 bases; bases with no gene match: 1. Germline V gene data show CDR1 as MNHEY and CDR2 as SVGAGI. The CDR3 is 12 amino acids. Here the CDR3 DNA reads TGTGCCAGCAGACAGGGGGGCTATGGCTACACCTTC. It codes for CASRQGGYGYTF.

This chain uses TRBV28 with TRBJ2-7; 12 bases line up with TRBD1. Germline assignment: CDR1 MDHEN and CDR2 SYDVKM. Trimming at V came to 4 bases and at J to 3 bases, leaving 7 bases not matched to a gene. The CDR3 sequence is 16 residues long. CDR3 DNA: TGTGCCAGCAGTTCGATGGGACAGGGGGCCCTCTACGAGCAGTACTTC. Translating it yields CASSSMGQGALYEQYF.

About this clone itself: Other nucleotide sequences in the sample specify the same CDR3. V gene TRBV7-9 combines with J gene TRBJ1-4; TRBD1 might be the D (5 bases). Germline V CDR1 and CDR2: SEHNR, FQNEAQ (reference sequence). Trimming cost V 0 bases and J 5 bases, with 7 bases left between them. CDR3 length equals 14 residues. CDR3 region: CASSLAGQNEKLFF. The CDR3 nucleotides are TGTGCCAGCAGCTTAGCGGGGCAAAATGAAAAACTGTTTTTT.

This chain links TRBV19 with TRBJ1-5; a weak D match, TRBD1 (5 bases). This CDR3 has 15 amino acids. Germline loops: CDR1 LNHDA, CDR2 SQIVND (reference sequence). The ends were cut back, 5 bases at V and 1 base at J, with 12 bases in the middle. CDR3 sequence reads: CASSVPGWSNQPQHF. The CDR3 DNA reads as TGTGCCAGTAGTGTGCCAGGGTGGAGCAATCAGCCCCAGCATTTT.

The rearrangement links TRBV2 to TRBJ1-4; D is undetermined. Between the trimmed V and J ends, which lost 5 bases and 5 bases, there was a span of 6 bases. This CDR3 is 12 amino acids long. CDR1 is SNHLY, CDR2 FYNNEI, per germline. The CDR3 sequence is CASSPGNEKLFF. The DNA for the CDR3 is TGTGCCAGCAGTCCGGGGAATGAAAAACTGTTTTTT. Complete variable domain (other parts from reference TRBV2 and TRBJ1-4): EPEVTQTPSHQVTQMGQEVILRCVPISNHLYFYWYRQILGQKVEFLVSFYNNEISEKSEIFDDQFSVERPDGSNFTLKIRSTKLEDSAMYFCASSPGNEKLFFGSGTQLSVL.

The V gene is TRBV5-1, the J gene TRBJ2-7; 14 bases line up with TRBD2. Trimming at V came to 0 bases and at J to 4 bases, leaving 12 bases not matched to a gene. The CDR3 covers 19 residues. The germline V gene has CDR1 SGHRS and CDR2 YFSETQ. The CDR3 loop is CASSLGHGTSGGRRYEQYF. In DNA, the CDR3 is TGCGCCAGCAGCTTGGGACACGGGACTAGCGGGGGCCGGAGGTACGAGCAGTACTTC.

The V gene is TRBV5-1, the J gene TRBJ1-4, with 8 positions matching TRBD1. The CDR3 extends over 15 amino acids. CDR1 is SGHRS and CDR2 is YFSETQ in the germline V gene. The trim removed 4 bases at V and 7 bases at J, leaving 9 bases unmatched. CDR3 loop: CASSARTGNAEKLFF. DNA for the CDR3: TGCGCCAGCAGCGCCCGGACAGGGAATGCTGAAAAACTGTTTTTT.